This TCR beta chain was documented in a study of T cells in localized non-small cell lung cancer. Germline CDR1 and CDR2: SGDLS and YYNGEE. The V and J ends lost 1 base and 7 bases, in that order; junction bases with no gene match: 5. The CDR3 contains 15 residues. Method: immunoSEQ multiplex PCR; TCRdb's copy keeps in-frame clones and lacks some. Seen here are about 52,000 clones, less than 85% observed once, and the top ten hold roughly 4.9%. The chain couples TRBV9 to TRBJ1-4, with 9 nucleotides matching TRBD1. The input for sequencing was PBMCs, taken before any cancer treatment. The sequence came from a woman between 35 and 70 years old with stage II lung adenocarcinoma. The CDR3 sequence: CASSVNTGGGEKLFF. CDR3 in DNA: TGTGCCAGCAGCGTAAATACAGGGGGCGGTGAAAAACTGTTTTTT.